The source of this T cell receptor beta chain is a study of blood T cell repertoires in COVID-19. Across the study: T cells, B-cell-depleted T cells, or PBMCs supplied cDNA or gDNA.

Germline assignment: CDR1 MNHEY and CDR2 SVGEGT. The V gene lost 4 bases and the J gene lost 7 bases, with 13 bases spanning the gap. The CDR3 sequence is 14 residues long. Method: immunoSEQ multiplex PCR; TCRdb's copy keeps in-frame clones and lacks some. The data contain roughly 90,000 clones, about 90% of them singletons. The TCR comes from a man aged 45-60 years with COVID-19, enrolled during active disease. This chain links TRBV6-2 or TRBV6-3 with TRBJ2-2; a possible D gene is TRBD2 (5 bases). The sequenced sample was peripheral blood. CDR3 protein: CASSFSGDGGELFF. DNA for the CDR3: TGTGCCAGCAGTTTTTCCGGGGATGGCGGGGAGCTGTTTTTT.